Shown below are 4 T cell receptor beta chains from a single sample sequenced in a study of neurological immune-mediated disorders. In TCRdb, the 5' RACE reads were re-called with MiXCR into one record per CDR3 protein. The table includes tens of thousands of distinct CDR3 sequences, about 2.5% detected once. Specimen: PBMCs. These receptors were taken from a man between 45 and 60 years old with multiple sclerosis.

This clonotype was counted ten times or more. This chain uses TRBV7-2 with TRBJ2-1; weak D call: TRBD2 (6 bases). Trimming shortened V by 2 bases and J by 12 bases, and 20 bases separated the two germline ends. The CDR3 extends over 15 amino acids. CDR1 and CDR2 from the germline V gene are SGHTA and FQGNSA. This CDR3 reads CASSLNLRLGGRQFF. DNA for the CDR3: TGTGCCAGCAGCTTAAATTTGCGGTTGGGAGGTCGGCAGTTCTTC. The full variable domain, completed using reference TRBV7-2 and TRBJ2-1, is GAGVSQSPSNKVTEKGKDVELRCDPISGHTALYWYRQSLGQGLEFLIYFQGNSAPDKSGLPSDRFSAERTGGSVSTLTIQRTQQEDSAVYLCASSLNLRLGGRQFFGPGTRLTVL.

This clonotype was observed at least ten times. V is TRBV12-3 or TRBV12-4 and J is TRBJ1-1; 7 nucleotides agree with TRBD1. V lost 5 bases, J lost 6 bases, and 6 bases stayed unmatched. The CDR3 loop spans 13 amino acids. The CDR3 is CASSIRQGAEAFF. The CDR3 DNA follows: TGTGCCAGCAGTATCAGACAGGGCGCTGAAGCTTTCTTT.

This clonotype was counted many times. The chain links TRBV2 to TRBJ1-2; D call uncertain. V gave up 4 bases and J gave up 4 bases, with 13 bases separating them. The CDR3 consists of 14 residues. The V gene's germline CDR1 is SNHLY and CDR2 FYNNEI. The CDR3 loop is CASSAGSLAYGYTF. The DNA of the CDR3 is TGTGCCAGCAGTGCTGGGAGTCTGGCCTATGGCTACACCTTC. Full variable domain (remainder filled in from reference TRBV2 and TRBJ1-2): EPEVTQTPSHQVTQMGQEVILRCVPISNHLYFYWYRQILGQKVEFLVSFYNNEISEKSEIFDDQFSVERPDGSNFTLKIRSTKLEDSAMYFCASSAGSLAYGYTFGSGTRLTVV.

There are many counts of this clonotype. This chain joins TRBV29-1 and TRBJ2-1, with D unclear. The CDR3 is made up of 12 amino acids. In germline, CDR1 is SQVTM, CDR2 ANQGSEA. The V end was cut by 6 bases, the J end by 5 bases, with 11 bases between. This CDR3 is CSVRTWNNEQFF. The CDR3 DNA reads TGCAGCGTCCGAACCTGGAACAATGAGCAGTTCTTC.